The next 30 T cell receptor beta chains were all read from a single sample in a study of human T cells and chemical hapten exposure. Each CDR3 protein gets one entry after TCRdb re-called the RACE reads with MiXCR. The table shows about 380,000 distinct CDR3 sequences, with more than 4.5% occurring only once. The time point: patch test 1, 2 weeks after DPC sensitization. Regarding treatment: therapeutic diphenylcyclopropenone sensitization with weekly scalp DPC. The sample consisted of whole blood, taken in connection with sensitization to the hapten diphenylcyclopropenone (DPC). These receptors came from a woman aged 45 to 65 with alopecia areata. Some clones in this sample may be carry-over from other donors' samples.

In this sample, this clonotype turned up many times. This chain joins TRBV29-1 and TRBJ2-7; D may be TRBD1 (6 bases). Germline loops: CDR1 SQVTM, CDR2 ANQGSEA. The CDR3 is 13 amino acids. V lost 5 bases and J lost 0, with 11 bases in between. The CDR3 reads CSVTGWDSYEQYF. In DNA, the CDR3 is TGCAGCGTTACAGGGTGGGACTCCTACGAGCAGTACTTC.

This rearrangement joins TRBV6-5 to TRBJ2-2; 10 bases line up with TRBD2. This CDR3 has 16 residues. The trim removed 5 bases at V and 4 bases at J, leaving 7 bases unmatched. Germline CDR1 is MNHEY and CDR2 is SVGAGI. CDR3 residues: CASSKRGGHGTGELFF. For the CDR3, the DNA is TGTGCCAGCAGTAAGCGGGGGGGCCATGGCACCGGGGAGCTGTTTTTT.

This clonotype was seen more than once but under ten times. The rearrangement uses TRBV30 and TRBJ2-7, with 7 bases matching TRBD1. V lost 7 bases and J lost 0; bases outside the gene matches: 6. This CDR3 spans 13 amino acids. Germline-derived CDR1 and CDR2 are GTSNPN and SVGIG (reference sequence). The CDR3 sequence: CASSGTDSYEQYF. The CDR3 DNA reads TGTGCCTCTTCCGGGACAGACTCCTACGAGCAGTACTTC.

This clonotype was seen at least ten times. The gene calls are TRBV20-1 and TRBJ2-6, with D unclear. The CDR3 loop spans 17 amino acids. The V gene's germline CDR1 is DFQATT and CDR2 SNEGSKA (reference sequence). Trimming stripped 1 base from V and 4 bases from J, with 17 bases between. The CDR3 here is CSARGLITAPGANVLTF. DNA of the CDR3: TGCAGTGCTAGAGGTCTTATAACGGCCCCAGGGGCCAACGTCCTGACTTTC.

This chain uses TRBV6-2 or TRBV6-3 with TRBJ2-6; no reliable D call. In germline, CDR1 is MNHEY, CDR2 SVGEGT. CDR3 length: 15 amino acids. Trimming cost V 5 bases and J 1 base, with 9 bases left between them. CDR3 in DNA: TGTGCCAGCAGTCGACGGATGTCTGGGGCCAACGTCCTGACTTTC. It codes for CASSRRMSGANVLTF.

This clonotype came up a few times. This rearrangement joins TRBV6-1 to TRBJ1-4; unclear D gene. There are 12 residues in the CDR3. Germline CDR1 is MNHNS and CDR2 is SASEGT. The V end lost 1 base, the J end lost 10 bases, and 7 bases lay between the germline ends. CDR3: CASSEGPGKLFF. CDR3 DNA: TGTGCCAGCAGTGAAGGCCCAGGAAAACTGTTTTTT.

This clonotype was recorded at least ten times. The genes are TRBV20-1 and TRBJ1-2; the D is unclear. The germline V gene has CDR1 DFQATT and CDR2 SNEGSKA (reference sequence). Trimming pared 5 bases from V and 4 bases from J, leaving 20 bases between. The CDR3 totals 15 residues. DNA for the CDR3: TGCAGTGCTGCCCAGTTCGGCTCCGGACTCTATGGCTACACCTTC. Residues: CSAAQFGSGLYGYTF.

The chain links TRBV5-4 to TRBJ2-2, with 11 bases matching TRBD2. V lost 4 bases and J lost 5; bases outside the gene matches: 7. There are 16 residues in the CDR3. In germline, CDR1 is SGHNT, CDR2 YYREEE (reference sequence). CDR3: CASSGGTSGETGELFF. DNA of the CDR3: TGTGCCAGCAGCGGGGGGACTAGCGGAGAAACCGGGGAGCTGTTTTTT.

On this clonotype: Being one base from a much bigger clone, this may be a read error. The CDR3 sequence: CASSLTGKEQFF. For the CDR3, the DNA is TGCGCCAGCAGCCTGACAGGAAAAGAGCAGTTCTTC. The chain links TRBV4-1 to TRBJ2-1, with D perhaps matching TRBD1 (6 bases). With 4 bases removed from V and 10 bases from J, the gap between germline ends came to 11 bases. Germline V lookup: CDR1 MGHRA, CDR2 YSYEKL. This CDR3 contains 12 residues.

This clonotype was seen only a few times. J is TRBJ2-1 and V is TRBV4-3, with 8 bases lining up with TRBD1. In germline, CDR1 is LGHNA, CDR2 YSLEER. This CDR3 region has 12 residues. Trimming took 4 bases from V and 10 from J; bases not matched to a gene: 3. DNA for the CDR3: TGCGCCAGCAGCCCGGACAGGGCGGAGCAGTTCTTC. Translating it yields CASSPDRAEQFF.

This clonotype has more than one count but fewer than ten. The chain uses TRBV11-2 and TRBJ2-3; perhaps D is TRBD1 or TRBD2 (5 bases each). Per the germline V gene, CDR1 is SGHAT and CDR2 is FQNNGV. The CDR3 loop spans 15 amino acids. V gave up 5 bases and J gave up 1 base, with 13 bases separating them. This CDR3 is CASSLTEGGTDTQYF. CDR3 DNA sequence: TGTGCCAGCAGCCTGACAGAGGGCGGCACAGATACGCAGTATTTT.

The chain links TRBV7-8 to TRBJ2-4; possible D gene TRBD2, 5 bases. Per the germline V gene, CDR1 is SGHVS and CDR2 is FQNEAQ. Between the trimmed V and J ends, which lost 8 bases and 0 bases, there was a span of 14 bases. This CDR3 has 15 amino acids. The CDR3 here is CASSKGELAKNIQYF. The CDR3 nucleotides are TGTGCCAGCTCGAAGGGAGAACTAGCCAAAAACATTCAGTACTTC.

This chain joins TRBV20-1 and TRBJ2-1; 13 bases line up with TRBD2. V was clipped by 5 bases and J by 0 bases; unmatched bases: 4. Germline CDR1 and CDR2: DFQATT and SNEGSKA (reference sequence). This CDR3 spans 16 amino acids. The CDR3 DNA follows: TGCAGTGCTCGGACTAGCGGGAGTCCCTCCTACAATGAGCAGTTCTTC. As protein: CSARTSGSPSYNEQFF.

Only a few counts were recorded for this clonotype. The chain employs TRBV27 and TRBJ1-2; 9 nucleotides agree with TRBD1. V was pared by 4 bases and J by 2 bases, with 8 bases of the junction left unmatched. This CDR3 is built from 16 residues. Germline CDR1 MNHEY, CDR2 SMNVEV (reference sequence). CDR3 in amino acids: CASSSGQGPSNYGYTF. The DNA of the CDR3 is TGTGCCAGCAGTTCCGGACAGGGGCCATCCAACTATGGCTACACCTTC.

This clonotype was counted at least ten times. One junction end disagrees with the germline gene, perhaps due to a read error. The chain employs TRBV5-1 and TRBJ1-1; weak D call: TRBD1 (5 bases). Germline loops: CDR1 SGHRS, CDR2 YFSETQ. The CDR3 spans 13 residues. The CDR3 DNA reads TGTGCCAGCAGTTTGATGGGGGGCACTGAAGCTTTCTTT. Protein: CASSLMGGTEAFF.

The chain combines TRBV9 with TRBJ1-1; no clear D. Trimming took off 0 bases at V and 2 bases at J, with 8 bases between the two ends. The germline V gene encodes CDR1 SGDLS and CDR2 YYNGEE. The CDR3 covers 14 residues. The DNA for the CDR3 is TGTGCCAGCAGCGTAGGGGCAGCAAACACTGAAGCTTTCTTT. The encoded protein is CASSVGAANTEAFF.

This clonotype has only a few counts. One end of the junction does not line up with germline, which may come from a read error. The CDR3 DNA reads TGCAGTGCTGGAGACAGGGAAAAACAGCCCCAGCATTTT. Translation: CSAGDREKQPQHF. The chain combines TRBV20-1 with TRBJ1-5; TRBD1 aligns across 7 bases. The length of the CDR3 is 13 residues. CDR1 and CDR2 from the germline V gene are DFQATT and SNEGSKA (reference sequence).

This clonotype has ten or more counts. V is TRBV7-2 and J is TRBJ1-1; no firm D call. This CDR3 has 15 residues. The germline gives CDR1 SGHTA, CDR2 FQGNSA. Trimming stripped 1 base from V and 0 bases from J, with 9 bases between. The CDR3 spells CASSLERTMNTEAFF. In nucleotides, the CDR3 is TGTGCCAGCAGCTTAGAAAGGACGATGAACACTGAAGCTTTCTTT.

This chain links TRBV4-2 with TRBJ1-5; 8 positions match TRBD1. Germline values: CDR1 LGHNA, CDR2 YNFKEQ. J was trimmed by 2 bases and V by 4 bases; bases with no gene match: 7. This CDR3 region has 16 residues. CDR3 in DNA: TGTGCCAGCAGCCTGGGACAGGCGACGGGCAATCAGCCCCAGCATTTT. Translating it yields CASSLGQATGNQPQHF.

For this clonotype: A single base separates this from a much larger clone, so it may be a read error. V and J are TRBV10-3 and TRBJ1-1; possibly TRBD1 for D (5 bases). CDR1 is ENHRY and CDR2 is SYGVKD in the germline V gene. The CDR3 extends over 13 amino acids. The CDR3 coding sequence is TGTGCCATCAGTGATCAGGGAAACACTGAAGCTTTGTTT. This encodes CAISDQGNTEALF.

Ten or more counts support this clonotype. The chain carries TRBV29-1 and TRBJ2-1, with 9 bases matching TRBD1. Germline V lookup: CDR1 SQVTM, CDR2 ANQGSEA. The CDR3 consists of 13 residues. V dropped 6 bases and J dropped 6; count of bases not matched to a gene: 6. CDR3 sequence: CSVTGGWGNEQFF. CDR3 in DNA: TGCAGCGTAACAGGGGGCTGGGGCAATGAGCAGTTCTTC.

This clonotype was found many times. The rearrangement links TRBV28 to TRBJ2-7; 10 nucleotides line up with TRBD2. Trimming took 4 bases from V and 6 from J; bases not matched to a gene: 9. Germline CDR1 is MDHEN and CDR2 is SYDVKM. The CDR3 spans 15 residues. The CDR3 DNA sequence: TGTGCCAGCAGTTCCCGTCCGGGACTAGCGAGCGAGCAGTACTTC. This codes for CASSSRPGLASEQYF.

The sample holds many counts of this clonotype. The chain joins TRBV12-5 to TRBJ2-3; D gene uncertain. Trimming pared 3 bases from V and 6 bases from J, leaving 7 bases between. Per the germline V gene, CDR1 is LGHNT and CDR2 is FRNRAP. The CDR3 is 12 residues long. CDR3 nucleotides: TGTGCTAGTGGTTTCGGCAGCGATACGCAGTATTTT. Residues: CASGFGSDTQYF.

The V and J genes are TRBV29-1 and TRBJ1-1, with a weak D call TRBD1 (6 bases). Germline V gives CDR1 SQVTM, CDR2 ANQGSEA. This CDR3 is built from 14 residues. The V and J ends lost 4 bases and 2 bases respectively, with 14 bases between them. The CDR3 DNA follows: TGCAGCGTTGCCCTTTCGACAGGCAACACTGAAGCTTTCTTT. This translates into CSVALSTGNTEAFF.

The table lists this clonotype with many counts. The chain is built from TRBV7-3 and TRBJ2-5; 9 bases are shared with TRBD1. There are 15 residues in the CDR3. CDR1 is SGHTA, CDR2 FQGTGA, per germline. The V segment lost 5 bases and the J segment 5 bases; nucleotides outside the gene matches: 9. The CDR3 DNA follows: TGTGCCAGCAGCCAAACAGGGGGCCTCTGGGAGACCCAGTACTTC. Its protein is CASSQTGGLWETQYF.

V and J are TRBV20-1 and TRBJ2-1; D is possibly TRBD2 (7 bases). Per germline, CDR1 DFQATT and CDR2 SNEGSKA (reference sequence). The CDR3 is 12 residues long. V shed 3 bases and J shed 12 bases, with 15 bases lying between them. The CDR3 DNA is TGCAGTGCTAGTGATGGGGGGGCCCGGCAGTTCTTC. Its protein product is CSASDGGARQFF.

This clonotype came up many times. This chain links TRBV27 with TRBJ1-5; possibly TRBD1 for D (6 bases). The CDR3 covers 13 residues. V lost 6 bases, J lost 4 bases, and 10 bases lay in between. Germline CDR1 reads MNHEY; CDR2 reads SMNVEV (reference sequence). CDR3 loop: CASSQGWNQPQHF. The DNA for the CDR3 is TGTGCCAGCAGCCAGGGGTGGAATCAGCCCCAGCATTTT.

This clonotype was counted between two and nine times. This chain uses TRBV9 with TRBJ2-2, with D possibly matching TRBD2 (7 bases). Germline loops: CDR1 SGDLS, CDR2 YYNGEE. Trimming pared 3 bases from V and 3 bases from J, leaving 9 bases between. The CDR3 loop spans 14 amino acids. CDR3 in amino acids: CASSGEGDTGELFF. The CDR3 bases are TGTGCCAGCAGCGGGGAGGGGGACACCGGGGAGCTGTTTTTT.

In this sample, this clonotype turned up many times. The chain employs TRBV5-1 and TRBJ1-2; the D gene is possibly TRBD1 (6 bases). The germline V gene encodes CDR1 SGHRS and CDR2 YFSETQ. Trimming stripped 5 bases from V and 2 bases from J, with 16 bases between. CDR3 length: 15 amino acids. The CDR3 DNA reads TGCGCCAGCAGGGCCAGTACCACAGGGAACTATGGCTACACCTTC. Translation gives CASRASTTGNYGYTF.

This clonotype was counted ten times or more. The chain joins TRBV12-3 or TRBV12-4 to TRBJ1-2; D is ambiguous. The CDR3 consists of 14 residues. The germline V and J ends were trimmed by 3 bases and 4 bases, with 12 bases remaining between them. The CDR3: CASSLSRRPYGYTF. The CDR3 coding sequence is TGTGCCAGCAGTTTGAGCAGGCGCCCCTATGGCTACACCTTC.